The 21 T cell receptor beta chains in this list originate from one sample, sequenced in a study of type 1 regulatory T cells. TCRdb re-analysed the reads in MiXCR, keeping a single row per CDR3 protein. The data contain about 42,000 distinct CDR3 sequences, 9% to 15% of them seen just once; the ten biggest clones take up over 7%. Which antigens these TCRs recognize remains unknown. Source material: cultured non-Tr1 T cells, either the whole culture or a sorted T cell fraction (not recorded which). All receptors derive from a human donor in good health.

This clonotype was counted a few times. The CDR3 DNA reads TGTGCCAGCAGTGTTCACAGGGGGTACAATCAGCCCCAGCATTTT. Encoded protein: CASSVHRGYNQPQHF. The chain joins TRBV6-1 to TRBJ1-5, with TRBD1 matching over 8 bases. Germline lookup yields CDR1 MNHNS and CDR2 SASEGT. The J segment lost 3 bases and the V segment lost 4 bases, leaving 5 bases of the junction unmatched. This CDR3 is built from 15 residues.

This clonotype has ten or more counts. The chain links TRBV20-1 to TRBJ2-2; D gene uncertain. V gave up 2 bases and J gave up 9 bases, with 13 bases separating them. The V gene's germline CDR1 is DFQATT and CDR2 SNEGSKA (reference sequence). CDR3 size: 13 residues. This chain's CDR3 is CSARRAATRELFF. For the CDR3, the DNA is TGCAGTGCTAGACGCGCAGCGACGCGGGAGCTGTTTTTT.

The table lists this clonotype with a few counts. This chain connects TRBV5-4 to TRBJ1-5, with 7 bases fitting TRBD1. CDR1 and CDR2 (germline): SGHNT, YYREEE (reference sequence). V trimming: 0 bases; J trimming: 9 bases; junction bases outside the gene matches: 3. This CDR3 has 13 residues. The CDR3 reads CASSLGQGRPQHF. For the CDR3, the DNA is TGTGCCAGCAGCTTGGGACAGGGTCGGCCCCAGCATTTT.

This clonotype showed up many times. The CDR3 sequence is CASSFGQGATGELFF. CDR3 DNA: TGTGCCAGCAGTTTCGGGCAGGGAGCCACCGGGGAGCTGTTTTTT. This chain joins TRBV12-3 or TRBV12-4 and TRBJ2-2; D could derive from TRBD1 or TRBD2 (5 bases each). The CDR3 contains 15 residues. V was trimmed by 3 bases and J by 4 bases, leaving 12 bases between them.

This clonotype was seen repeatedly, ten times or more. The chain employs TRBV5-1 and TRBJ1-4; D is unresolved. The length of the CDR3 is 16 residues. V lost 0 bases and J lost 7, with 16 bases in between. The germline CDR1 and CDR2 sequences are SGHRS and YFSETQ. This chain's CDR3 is CASSLAQATGSEKLFF. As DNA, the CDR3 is TGCGCCAGCAGCTTGGCCCAGGCGACCGGGAGTGAAAAACTGTTTTTT.

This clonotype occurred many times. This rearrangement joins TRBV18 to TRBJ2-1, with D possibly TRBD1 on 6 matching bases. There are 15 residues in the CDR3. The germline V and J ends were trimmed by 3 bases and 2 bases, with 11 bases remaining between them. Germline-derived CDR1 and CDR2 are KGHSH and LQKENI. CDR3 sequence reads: CASSPQGLTYNEQFF. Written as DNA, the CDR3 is TGTGCCAGCTCACCCCAGGGGTTAACCTACAATGAGCAGTTCTTC.

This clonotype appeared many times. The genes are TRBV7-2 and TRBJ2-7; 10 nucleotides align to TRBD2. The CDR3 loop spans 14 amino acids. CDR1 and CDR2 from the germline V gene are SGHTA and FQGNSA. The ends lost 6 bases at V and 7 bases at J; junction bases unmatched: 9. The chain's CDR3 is CASRPGTSVAEQYF. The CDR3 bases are TGTGCCAGCAGACCCGGGACTAGCGTCGCGGAGCAGTACTTC. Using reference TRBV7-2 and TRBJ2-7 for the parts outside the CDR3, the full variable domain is GAGVSQSPSNKVTEKGKDVELRCDPISGHTALYWYRQSLGQGLEFLIYFQGNSAPDKSGLPSDRFSAERTGGSVSTLTIQRTQQEDSAVYLCASRPGTSVAEQYFGPGTRLTVT.

CDR3 coding DNA: TGCGCCAGCAGCCAAAATTTGGGACAGGGACCTTCTAACTATGGCTACACCTTC. It encodes CASSQNLGQGPSNYGYTF. The J gene is TRBJ1-2, the V gene TRBV4-1; 9 bases align to TRBD1. The CDR3 totals 18 residues. With V trimmed by 2 bases and J by 0 bases, 10 bases remained unmatched. CDR1 MGHRA and CDR2 YSYEKL come from the germline V gene.

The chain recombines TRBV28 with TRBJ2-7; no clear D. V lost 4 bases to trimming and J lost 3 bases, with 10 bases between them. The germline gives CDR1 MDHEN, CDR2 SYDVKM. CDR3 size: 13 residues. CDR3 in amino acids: CASSSLLNYEQYF. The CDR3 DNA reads TGTGCCAGCAGTTCTCTTCTGAACTACGAGCAGTACTTC.

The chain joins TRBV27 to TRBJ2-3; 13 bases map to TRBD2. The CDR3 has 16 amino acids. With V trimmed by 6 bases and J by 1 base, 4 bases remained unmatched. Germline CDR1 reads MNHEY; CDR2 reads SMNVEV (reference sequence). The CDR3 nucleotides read TGTGCCAGCAGCTCACTAGCGGGAGGGGGCACAGATACGCAGTATTTT. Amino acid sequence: CASSSLAGGGTDTQYF.

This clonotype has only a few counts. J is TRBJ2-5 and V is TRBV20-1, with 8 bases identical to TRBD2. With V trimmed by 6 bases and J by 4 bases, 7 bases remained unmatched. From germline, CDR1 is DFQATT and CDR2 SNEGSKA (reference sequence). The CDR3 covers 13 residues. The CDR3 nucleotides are TGCAGTGCGGAGCGGGAGCCGGGAGAGACCCAGTACTTC. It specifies CSAEREPGETQYF.

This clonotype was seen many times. The CDR3 region is CSALRGGGYTF. The CDR3 DNA reads TGCAGTGCTCTCAGGGGTGGCGGCTACACCTTC. The rearrangement joins TRBV20-1 to TRBJ1-2; possibly TRBD1 for D (6 bases). Germline V gives CDR1 DFQATT, CDR2 SNEGSKA (reference sequence). Trimming stripped 5 bases from V and 8 bases from J, with 12 bases between. The CDR3 totals 11 residues.

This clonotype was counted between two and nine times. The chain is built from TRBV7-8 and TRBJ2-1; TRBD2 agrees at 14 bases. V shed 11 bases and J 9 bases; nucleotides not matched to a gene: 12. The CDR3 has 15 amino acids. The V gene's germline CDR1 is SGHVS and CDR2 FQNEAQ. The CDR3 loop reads CAGSTSGREYGEQFF. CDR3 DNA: TGTGCCGGCTCGACTAGCGGGAGGGAGTACGGTGAGCAGTTCTTC.

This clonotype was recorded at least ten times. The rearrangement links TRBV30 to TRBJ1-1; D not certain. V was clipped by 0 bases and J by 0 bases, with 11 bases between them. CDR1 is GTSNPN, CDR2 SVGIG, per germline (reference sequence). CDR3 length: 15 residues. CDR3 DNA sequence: TGTGCCTGGAGTGTAATGGGGAGATTGAACACTGAAGCTTTCTTT. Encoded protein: CAWSVMGRLNTEAFF. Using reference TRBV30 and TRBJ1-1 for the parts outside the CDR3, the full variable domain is SQTIHQWPATLVQPVGSPLSLECTVEGTSNPNLYWYRQAAGRGLQLLFYSVGIGQISSEVPQNLSASRPQDRQFILSSKKLLLSDSGFYLCAWSVMGRLNTEAFFGQGTRLTVV.

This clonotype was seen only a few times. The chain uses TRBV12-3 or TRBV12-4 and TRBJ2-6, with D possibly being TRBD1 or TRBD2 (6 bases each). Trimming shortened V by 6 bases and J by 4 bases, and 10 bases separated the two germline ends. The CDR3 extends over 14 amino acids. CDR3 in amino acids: CASRRGAGANVLTF. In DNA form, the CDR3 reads TGTGCCAGCAGAAGGGGGGCAGGGGCCAACGTCCTGACTTTC.

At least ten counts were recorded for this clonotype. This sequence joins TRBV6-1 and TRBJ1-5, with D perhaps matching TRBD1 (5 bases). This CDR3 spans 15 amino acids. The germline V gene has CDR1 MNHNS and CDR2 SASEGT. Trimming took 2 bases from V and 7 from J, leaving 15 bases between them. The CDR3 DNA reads TGTGCCAGCAGTGAAAGGTCCCAGGGCCGGCAGCCCCAGCATTTT. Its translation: CASSERSQGRQPQHF.

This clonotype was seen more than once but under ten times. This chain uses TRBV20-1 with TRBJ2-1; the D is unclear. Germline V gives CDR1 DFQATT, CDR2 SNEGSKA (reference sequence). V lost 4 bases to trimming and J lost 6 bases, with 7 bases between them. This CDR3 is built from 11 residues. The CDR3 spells CSAKPLNEQFF. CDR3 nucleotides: TGCAGTGCTAAACCTCTCAATGAGCAGTTCTTC.

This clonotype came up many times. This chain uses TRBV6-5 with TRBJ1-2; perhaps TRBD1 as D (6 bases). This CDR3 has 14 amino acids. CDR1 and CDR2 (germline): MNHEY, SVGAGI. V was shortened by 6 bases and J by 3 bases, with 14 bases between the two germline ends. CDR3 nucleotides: TGTGCCAGCAGCCCCGGACAGTCTTACTATGGCTACACCTTC. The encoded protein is CASSPGQSYYGYTF.

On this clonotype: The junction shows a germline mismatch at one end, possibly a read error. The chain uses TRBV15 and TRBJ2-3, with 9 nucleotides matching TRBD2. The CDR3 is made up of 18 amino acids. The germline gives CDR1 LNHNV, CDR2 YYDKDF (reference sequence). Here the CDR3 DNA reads TGTGTCACCAGCAGAGATCTCTCGGGAGCGGGAGGTCTGAATACGCAGTATTTT. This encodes CVTSRDLSGAGGLNTQYF.

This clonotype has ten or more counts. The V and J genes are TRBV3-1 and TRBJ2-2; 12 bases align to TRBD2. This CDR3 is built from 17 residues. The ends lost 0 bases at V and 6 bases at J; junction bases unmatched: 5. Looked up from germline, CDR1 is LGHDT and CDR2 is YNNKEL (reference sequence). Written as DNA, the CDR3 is TGTGCCAGCAGCCAAGATTTACTAGCGGGAGGTTCCGGGGAGCTGTTTTTT. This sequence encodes CASSQDLLAGGSGELFF.

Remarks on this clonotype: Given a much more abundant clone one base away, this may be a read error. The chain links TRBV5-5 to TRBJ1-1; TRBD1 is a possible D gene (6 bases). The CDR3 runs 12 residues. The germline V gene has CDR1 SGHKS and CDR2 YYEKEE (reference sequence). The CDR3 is CAISTRTDAAFF. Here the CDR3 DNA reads TGTGCCATCAGCACGAGGACAGATGCAGCTTTCTTT.